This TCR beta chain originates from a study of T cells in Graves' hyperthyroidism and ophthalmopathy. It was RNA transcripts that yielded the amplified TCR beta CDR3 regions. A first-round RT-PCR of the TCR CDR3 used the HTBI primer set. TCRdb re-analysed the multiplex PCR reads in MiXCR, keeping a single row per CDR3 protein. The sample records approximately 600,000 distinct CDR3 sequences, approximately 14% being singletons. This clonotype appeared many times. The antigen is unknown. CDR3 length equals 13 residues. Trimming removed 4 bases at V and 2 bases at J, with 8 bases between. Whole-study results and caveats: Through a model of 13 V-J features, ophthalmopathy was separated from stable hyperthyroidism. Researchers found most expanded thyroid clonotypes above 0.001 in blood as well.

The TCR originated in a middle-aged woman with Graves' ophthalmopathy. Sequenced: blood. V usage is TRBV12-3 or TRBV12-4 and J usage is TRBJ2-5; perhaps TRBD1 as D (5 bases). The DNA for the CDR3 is TGTGCCAGCAGTTCCGACAGACAAGAGACCCAGTACTTC. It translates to CASSSDRQETQYF.